One sample yielded the 16 T cell receptor beta chains listed below, sequenced in a study of blood T cell repertoires in COVID-19. Generated by immunoSEQ multiplex PCR, the TCRdb table keeps only in-frame clones and is missing some. The sample consists of about 240,000 clones, roughly 80% of them appearing once. The source material was peripheral blood. The source of these receptors is a woman aged 55 to 70 with active or convalescent COVID-19.

The rearrangement joins TRBV5-1 to TRBJ2-2, with a possible D match to TRBD1 (6 bases). Deletions cut 2 bases from V and 1 base from J, with 9 bases between. Germline lookup yields CDR1 SGHRS and CDR2 YFSETQ. The CDR3 contains 15 residues. DNA of the CDR3: TGCGCCAGCAGCTTACTACAGGGGAACACCGGGGAGCTGTTTTTT. It translates to CASSLLQGNTGELFF.

The chain is built from TRBV11-2 and TRBJ1-1; a weak D match, TRBD1 (5 bases). Trimming shortened V by 6 bases and J by 2 bases, and 13 bases separated the two germline ends. The germline V gene has CDR1 SGHAT and CDR2 FQNNGV. This CDR3 is 14 amino acids long. In nucleotides, the CDR3 is TGTGCCAGCAGGCGGGGGGGAGCCAACACTGAAGCTTTCTTT. Translating gives CASRRGGANTEAFF.

J is TRBJ2-1 and V is TRBV3-1 (or the pseudogene TRBV3-2); the D is unclear. Trimming shortened V by 6 bases and J by 4 bases, and 19 bases separated the two germline ends. Germline CDR1 LGHDT, CDR2 YNNKEL (reference sequence). The CDR3 totals 16 residues. CDR3 loop: CASSPALRVSYNEQFF. CDR3 bases: TGTGCCAGCAGTCCTGCCCTTCGGGTTTCTTACAATGAGCAGTTCTTC.

The V and J genes are TRBV19 and TRBJ1-2; no definite D call. This CDR3 spans 13 amino acids. V lost 7 bases and J lost 4, with 13 bases in between. Germline CDR1 is LNHDA and CDR2 is SQIVND (reference sequence). DNA for the CDR3: TGTGCCAGTACCCGGGAGGGAGGCTATGGCTACACCTTC. It translates to CASTREGGYGYTF.

The chain combines TRBV18 with TRBJ2-5; D might be TRBD1 (5 bases). Germline lookup yields CDR1 KGHSH and CDR2 LQKENI. The V gene lost 6 bases and the J gene lost 5 bases, with 19 bases spanning the gap. CDR3 length: 15 residues. The CDR3 loop reads CASSPGPTGWETQYF. The CDR3 DNA reads TGTGCCAGCTCTCCCGGACCCACAGGATGGGAGACCCAGTACTTC.

As regards this clone: One junction end does not reproduce the germline sequence, and a read error may be involved. The chain carries TRBV29-1 and TRBJ2-7; weak D call: TRBD2 (6 bases). Germline CDR1 SQVTM, CDR2 ANQGSEA. This CDR3 region has 12 residues. CDR3 nucleotides: TGCAGCGTCGGCCGGGACTCCCACGAGCAGTACTTC. Translated: CSVGRDSHEQYF.

The chain couples TRBV27 to TRBJ2-1; D is unclear. CDR3 length equals 16 residues. V was pared by 6 bases and J by 0 bases, with 15 bases between. Looked up from germline, CDR1 is MNHEY and CDR2 is SMNVEV (reference sequence). The CDR3 bases are TGTGCCAGCAGCTTCTTCGGGTCAAGCTCCTACAATGAGCAGTTCTTC. Amino acids: CASSFFGSSSYNEQFF.

In its sample, this clone was seen once. The gene calls are TRBV20-1 and TRBJ2-3; unclear D gene. Germline CDR1 reads DFQATT; CDR2 reads SNEGSKA (reference sequence). The ends were cut back, 3 bases at V and 8 bases at J, with 15 bases in the middle. CDR3 size: 13 residues. The CDR3 sequence is CSASGRSSGTQYF. The DNA for the CDR3 is TGCAGTGCTAGTGGTAGGAGTAGTGGTACGCAGTATTTT.

The CDR3 loop reads CASSQDMTGGYEQYF. In DNA, the CDR3 is TGCGCCAGCAGCCAAGATATGACAGGGGGTTACGAGCAGTACTTC. The V and J genes are TRBV4-1 and TRBJ2-7; 9 bases are shared with TRBD1. Germline V gene lookup returns CDR1 MGHRA and CDR2 YSYEKL. The CDR3 consists of 15 residues. V shed 0 bases and J 4 bases; nucleotides not matched to a gene: 4.

The chain links TRBV7-9 to TRBJ2-3; 10 nucleotides align to TRBD1. CDR3 length: 15 amino acids. Germline values: CDR1 SEHNR, CDR2 FQNEAQ (reference sequence). Germline trimming cut 5 bases from V and 5 bases from J; bases unmatched to any gene: 7. The DNA of the CDR3 is TGTGCCAGCAGCCCCCCGGGACAGGGGTTAGATACGCAGTATTTT. Encoded protein: CASSPPGQGLDTQYF.

The chain employs TRBV19 and TRBJ2-6, with TRBD1 matching 10 bases. Germline CDR1 reads LNHDA; CDR2 reads SQIVND (reference sequence). The junction had 5 bases not matched to a gene; V was cut back by 8 bases and J by 4 bases. The CDR3 is 15 amino acids. The CDR3 is CASRQGAGGANVLTF. The CDR3 region has the DNA TGTGCCAGTCGACAGGGGGCGGGCGGGGCCAACGTCCTGACTTTC.

The V call is TRBV6-5, the J call TRBJ2-1, with 7 bases that match TRBD1. The CDR3 has 14 residues. Trimming at V came to 7 bases and at J to 7 bases, leaving 10 bases not matched to a gene. Germline loops: CDR1 MNHEY, CDR2 SVGAGI. CDR3 protein: CASTATGLWNEQFF. CDR3 coding DNA: TGTGCCAGCACCGCGACAGGGCTGTGGAATGAGCAGTTCTTC.

Points on this clone: At the DNA level, this CDR3 is encoded by other sequences in the same sample as well. J is TRBJ2-7 and V is TRBV27; D call uncertain. Trimming left V 4 bases short and J 0 bases short, with 7 bases between. This CDR3 region has 13 residues. CDR1 is MNHEY and CDR2 is SMNVEV in the germline V gene (reference sequence). The CDR3 nucleotides read TGTGCCAGCAGTTCCCTTAGCTCCTACGAGCAGTACGTC. This codes for CASSSLSSYEQYV.

J is TRBJ2-5 and V is TRBV27; possible D gene TRBD2, 6 bases. From germline, CDR1 is MNHEY and CDR2 SMNVEV (reference sequence). This CDR3 contains 16 residues. Trimming stripped 8 bases from V and 5 bases from J, with 24 bases between. Here the CDR3 reads CASRPMGQGGWETQYF. The CDR3 DNA is TGTGCCAGCCGTCCCATGGGGCAGGGAGGTTGGGAGACCCAGTACTTC.

This chain joins TRBV2 and TRBJ2-3; 9 nucleotides line up with TRBD2. Germline V gene sequence: CDR1 SNHLY, CDR2 FYNNEI. The CDR3 is 13 residues long. The V segment lost 8 bases and the J segment 2 bases; nucleotides outside the gene matches: 2. DNA for the CDR3: TGTGCCAGCGAGCGGGAGGCCACAGATACGCAGTATTTT. Translation: CASEREATDTQYF.

The chain uses TRBV20-1 and TRBJ2-7; D is uncertain. The CDR3 is 12 amino acids. Germline-derived CDR1 and CDR2 are DFQATT and SNEGSKA (reference sequence). The V and J ends lost 3 bases and 3 bases respectively, with 9 bases between them. CDR3 residues: CSASGESYEQYF. CDR3 sequence (DNA): TGCAGTGCTAGTGGCGAGAGCTACGAGCAGTACTTC.